This TCR beta chain is from a study of beta chain features in type 1 diabetes. Overall study: There were approximately 100,000,000 sorted cells examined across all samples. Regarding the study as a whole: The study found that naive, central memory and Treg TCRB repertoires appeared more similar in patients than in healthy donors. Possible PCR preference for shorter templates applied equally to patients and controls. All four CD4+ subsets of Type 1 diabetes patients contained TCRB CDR3s that were moderately but significantly shorter.

As to this clone: Its antigen is as yet unknown.

V lost 5 bases and J lost 4, with 18 bases in between. The germline gives CDR1 SGHVS, CDR2 FNYEAQ. CDR3 length: 16 residues. Expressed TCRB transcripts were sequenced because the isolated RNA had all been reverse transcribed beforehand. Libraries were prepared by immunoSEQ multiplex PCR; TCRdb keeps only in-frame clonotypes and omits some of them. The sample records 95,000 to 110,000 clones, roughly 28% being singletons. Sequencing was carried out using central memory CD4+ T cells from blood. The rearrangement joins TRBV7-6 to TRBJ2-1; D perhaps matches TRBD1 (6 bases). The clonotype originates from a woman between 18 and 29 years old with type 1 diabetes. CDR3 amino acids: CASSPRYRALYNEQFF. CDR3 DNA sequence: TGTGCCAGCAGCCCGAGGTACAGGGCCCTATACAATGAGCAGTTCTTC.